The rows below give T cell receptor beta chains drawn from one sample of a study of T cell changes during pregnancy in multiple sclerosis. The protocol was immunoSEQ multiplex PCR, while the TCRdb copy is restricted to in-frame clones and leaves out a portion. This sample has 70,000 to 95,000 clones, with around nine tenths found just once. Sequencing was performed on peripheral blood, taken in the second trimester of pregnancy. The source is a female donor in good health, enrolled as a control in a pregnancy study. CDR3s include the opening cysteine and the closing phenylalanine or tryptophan. The D gene is left open where the match is weak. Rows may omit the clone size; those that give it use once, few, many or a size class.

j_gene	d_gene	v_gene	abundance	CDR3nt	CDR3aa
TRBJ1-2	.	TRBV2	.	TGTGCCAGCAGCGGGACACTTAACTATGGCCACACCTTC	CASSGTLNYGHTF
TRBJ1-1	TRBD1	TRBV30	.	TGTGCCTGGAGTCGGGGACAGGCCCCGGAAGCTTTCTTT	CAWSRGQAPEAFF
TRBJ1-4	.	TRBV27	.	TGTGCCAGCGGGGGGGCAGGGGCTAATGAAAAACTGTTTTTT	CASGGAGANEKLFF
TRBJ1-5	.	TRBV28	.	TGTGCCACCTTACAGGGAAGGGAGCCCCAGCATTTT	CATLQGREPQHF
TRBJ2-7	.	TRBV5-1	once	TGCGCCAGCAGCTTGGCTAGCGCCTCCTACGAGCAGTACTTC	CASSLASASYEQYF
TRBJ1-2	.	TRBV6-1	.	TGTGCCAGCAGTGGTTGGCAGGCCGCTGGCTACACCTTC	CASSGWQAAGYTF
TRBJ2-3	TRBD1	TRBV29-1	once	TGCAGCTACAGGGGGCTAGGGAATACGCAGTATTTT	CSYRGLGNTQYF
TRBJ1-2	TRBD1	TRBV4-3	.	TGCGCCAGCAGCCAAGGGAGGGACAGGGTAGGCTACACCTTC	CASSQGRDRVGYTF
TRBJ2-3	TRBD1	TRBV15	.	TGTGCCACCAGCAGTGACCCCGGGACAGGGCCTCTTAGCACAGATACGCAGTATTTT	CATSSDPGTGPLSTDTQYF
TRBJ1-6	.	TRBV5-6	.	TGTGCCAGCAGCAAACAGGGAGCCAATTCACCCCTCCACTTT	CASSKQGANSPLHF
TRBJ1-6	TRBD1	TRBV5-1	.	TGCGCCAGCAGCTCCCGGGACAGGCAATCACCCCTCCACTTT	CASSSRDRQSPLHF
TRBJ2-6	.	TRBV9	.	TGTGCCAGCAGCGAGACCACAGGGACTGGGGCCAACGTCCTGACTTTC	CASSETTGTGANVLTF
TRBJ1-2	.	TRBV10-3	.	TGTGCCGTGCAGGGGTCCGGCTATGGCTACACCTTC	CAVQGSGYGYTF
TRBJ1-1	TRBD1	TRBV7-3	.	TGTGCCAGCAGCTCGACAGGGGGCGAGGCTGAAGCTTTCTTT	CASSSTGGEAEAFF
TRBJ1-3	.	TRBV18	.	TGTGCCAGCTCACCACCGAGCAGGGCGGGAAACACCATATATTTT	CASSPPSRAGNTIYF
TRBJ1-2	.	TRBV7-2	.	TGTGCCAGCAGTTCAACAGGGCTAAAGCTTCACTTC	CASSSTGLKLHF
TRBJ2-5	TRBD1	TRBV4-3	.	TGCGCCAGCAGCCAAACGGGGACAGGGGAAGAGACCCAGTACTTC	CASSQTGTGEETQYF
TRBJ1-2	.	TRBV19	once	TGTGCCAGTAGGCAACAGTTATACTATGGCTACACCTTC	CASRQQLYYGYTF
TRBJ1-1	.	TRBV5-5	.	TGTGCCAGCAGGTCAGGGATGAACACTGAAGCTTTCTTT	CASRSGMNTEAFF
TRBJ1-2	TRBD1	TRBV10-3	.	TGTGCCATCAGCTTAGGACAGGGAGGAGATGGCTACACCTTC	CAISLGQGGDGYTF
TRBJ1-2	.	TRBV6-5	.	TGTGCCAGCAGTTACGGGCACTTCTACACCTTC	CASSYGHFYTF
TRBJ2-2	TRBD1	TRBV7-9	.	TGTGCCAGCAGGTACGGGACAGACACCGGGGAGCTGTTTTTT	CASRYGTDTGELFF
TRBJ1-3	.	TRBV7-9	.	TGTGCCAGCAGCTTAGAAGAAAGAGGGTTATCGGACACCATATATTTT	CASSLEERGLSDTIYF
TRBJ1-4	.	TRBV19	few	TGTGCCAGTAGCCGGGGGTTAGCTAATGAAAAACTGTTTTTT	CASSRGLANEKLFF
TRBJ1-2	TRBD1	TRBV4-2	.	TGTGCCAGCAGCCCCCCCGGGACAGCTAACTATGGCTACACCTTC	CASSPPGTANYGYTF
TRBJ1-2	.	TRBV20-1	.	TGCAGTGCTAACGAGGGTTACGGCTACACCTTC	CSANEGYGYTF
TRBJ2-1	.	TRBV7-2	.	TGTGCCAGCAGCTTAGAACTAGCTTACAATGAGCAGTTCTTC	CASSLELAYNEQFF
TRBJ2-1	TRBD2	TRBV6-5	once	TGTGCCAGCAGTAAGGCCGGGACTACGAACAATGAGCAGTTCTTC	CASSKAGTTNNEQFF
TRBJ1-1	TRBD1	TRBV7-3	.	TGTGCCAGCAGCTTTAGACAGGGTACTGAAGCTTTCTTT	CASSFRQGTEAFF
TRBJ1-4	.	TRBV5-6	.	TGTGCCAGCAGCCGGAGCTACACACCTAATGAAAAACTGTTTTTT	CASSRSYTPNEKLFF
TRBJ2-7	TRBD1	TRBV4-3	.	TGCGCCAGCAGCCAAGCGACAGGGCTCGGCGAGCAGTACTTC	CASSQATGLGEQYF
TRBJ1-5	.	TRBV29-1	.	TGCAGCGCGGGCTCAGGGCTTCATCAGCCCCAGCATTTT	CSAGSGLHQPQHF
TRBJ1-3	.	TRBV4-2	many	TGTGCCAGCAGCCCGATGGTGGGGGGGGCTGGAAACACCATATATTTT	CASSPMVGGAGNTIYF
TRBJ1-1	TRBD1	TRBV19	.	TGTGCCAGTAGGCCCCCGACAGGGACGGGCACTGAAGCTTTCTTT	CASRPPTGTGTEAFF
TRBJ2-2	.	TRBV7-9	.	TGTGCCAGCAGCTTAGCTAGAAGGGAGCTGTTTTTT	CASSLARRELFF
TRBJ2-2	.	TRBV14	.	TGTGCCAGCAGCCAGGACATAGCGAACACCGGGGAGCTGTTTTTT	CASSQDIANTGELFF
TRBJ1-5	.	TRBV9	.	TGTGCCAGCAGCCCTGGGTCGGGATCGGGGCAGCCCCAGCATTTT	CASSPGSGSGQPQHF
TRBJ1-1	.	TRBV14	.	TGTGCCAGCAGCCAAGGACAGCCCGAAGCTTTCTTT	CASSQGQPEAFF
TRBJ1-6	.	TRBV30	.	TGTGCCTGGGCTAGGACAATCAATTCACCCCTCCACTTT	CAWARTINSPLHF
TRBJ2-2	.	TRBV19	once	TGTGCCAGTAGTATGATCGGGGGGCCGCTCGGGGAGCTGTTTTTT	CASSMIGGPLGELFF
TRBJ1-2	.	TRBV4-2	.	TGTGCCAGCAGCCAAGATTACCCCGGAGGGGCCGGTGGCTACACCTTC	CASSQDYPGGAGGYTF
TRBJ2-7	TRBD2	TRBV10-2	.	TGCGCCAGCAGTGAAACCCGGGATACCGGGACTAGCGTGTACGAGCAGTACTTC	CASSETRDTGTSVYEQYF
TRBJ1-2	.	TRBV14	.	TGTGCCAGCAGCCAAGCCAGCGGGGGGACTAACTATGGCTACACCTTC	CASSQASGGTNYGYTF
TRBJ2-7	.	TRBV6-5	.	TGTGCCAGCAGTTACGGGGCCAAAACGTACCTGGAGCAGTACTTC	CASSYGAKTYLEQYF
TRBJ1-1	TRBD1	TRBV4-1	.	TGCGCCAGCAGCCAAGCCGGGACAGGGGCCTTGAACACTGAAGCTTTCTTT	CASSQAGTGALNTEAFF
TRBJ2-2	TRBD2	TRBV7-9	.	TGTGCCAGCAGCTTTAGCGGGGATTACACCGGGGAGCTGTTTTTT	CASSFSGDYTGELFF
TRBJ1-5	.	TRBV4-3	once	TGCGCCAGCAGCCAGGCACATGAACAGCCCCAGCATTTT	CASSQAHEQPQHF
TRBJ2-2	TRBD1	TRBV14	.	TGTGCCAGCAGCCAGGCCGGGACAGAGAACACCGGGGAGCTGTTTTTT	CASSQAGTENTGELFF
TRBJ2-7	TRBD1	TRBV18	few	TGTGCCAGCTCACCCCCGGGACAGGGTATCTACGAGCAGTACTTC	CASSPPGQGIYEQYF
TRBJ2-1	TRBD1	TRBV7-2	.	TGTGCCAGCAGCTGGGGACAGGACTACAATGAGCAGTTCTTC	CASSWGQDYNEQFF
TRBJ2-5	TRBD1	TRBV29-1	once	TGCAGCGTTGAAAGAGACAGGGACCAAGAGACCCAGTACTTC	CSVERDRDQETQYF
TRBJ1-6	.	TRBV18	.	TGTGCCAGCTCACCACGGACCGGGGGATCACCCCTCCACTTT	CASSPRTGGSPLHF
TRBJ2-1	.	TRBV6-5	.	TGTGCCAGCAGTTACTCAGGGATGGGAGCTGAGCAGTTCTTC	CASSYSGMGAEQFF
TRBJ2-7	TRBD1	TRBV27	.	TGTGCCAGCAGTAGACAGGGTATACACGAGCAGTACTTC	CASSRQGIHEQYF